The 15 T cell receptor beta chains in this list originate from one sample, sequenced in a study of blood T cell repertoires in COVID-19. Assay used: immunoSEQ multiplex PCR; TCRdb lists only in-frame clones, some missing. The profile shows some 140,000 clones, roughly four fifths of them singletons. Sequencing used peripheral blood. These receptors were taken from a man older than 75 with acute or convalescent COVID-19.

CDR3 amino acids: CASREFMGQSYGYTF. In nucleotides, the CDR3 is TGTGCCAGCAGAGAGTTTATGGGACAGAGCTATGGCTACACCTTC. The V gene is TRBV2, the J gene TRBJ1-2; 7 bases align to TRBD1. Trimming took 6 bases from V and 4 from J; bases not matched to a gene: 11. The CDR3 runs 15 residues. Looked up from germline, CDR1 is SNHLY and CDR2 is FYNNEI.

V gene TRBV7-9 combines with J gene TRBJ1-1; D gene unclear. CDR1 and CDR2 (germline): SEHNR, FQNEAQ (reference sequence). The length of the CDR3 is 13 residues. Trimming removed 11 bases at V and 6 bases at J, with 19 bases between. CDR3: CAPGIGVGSEAFF. CDR3 DNA sequence: TGTGCCCCCGGGATTGGGGTAGGGTCTGAAGCTTTCTTT.

This clone has a single count. The genes are TRBV9 and TRBJ2-7; D uncertain. The CDR3 loop spans 14 amino acids. Trimming cost V 0 bases and J 2 bases, with 9 bases left between them. CDR1 and CDR2 (germline): SGDLS, YYNGEE. CDR3 amino acids: CASSVAAGTYEQYF. CDR3 coding DNA: TGTGCCAGCAGCGTAGCGGCAGGAACCTACGAGCAGTACTTC.

This clone appeared once. The chain couples TRBV20-1 to TRBJ2-5; D remains unclear. The germline V gene encodes CDR1 DFQATT and CDR2 SNEGSKA (reference sequence). The CDR3 covers 11 residues. The germline V and J ends were trimmed by 6 bases and 5 bases, with 10 bases remaining between them. The CDR3 protein is CSARNQETQYF. The CDR3 DNA is TGCAGTGCCAGAAATCAGGAGACCCAGTACTTC.

The chain combines TRBV6-4 with TRBJ2-3, with 7 bases aligning to TRBD2. Per germline, CDR1 MRHNA and CDR2 SNTAGT. CDR3 length: 15 residues. V lost 10 bases and J lost 1; bases outside the gene matches: 11. The CDR3 coding sequence is TGTGCCATTTCCGCCGGGCGGGGGTGCACAGATACGCAGTATTTT. This translates into CAISAGRGCTDTQYF.

J is TRBJ2-5 and V is TRBV5-1, with TRBD2 identical over 8 bases. The J segment lost 7 bases and the V segment lost 1 base, leaving 6 bases of the junction unmatched. The CDR3 sequence is 14 residues long. Looked up from germline, CDR1 is SGHRS and CDR2 is YFSETQ. This CDR3 reads CASSLTSGYGTQYF. CDR3 coding DNA: TGCGCCAGCAGCTTGACTAGCGGTTACGGGACCCAGTACTTC.

The genes are TRBV28 and TRBJ1-4, with D possibly TRBD1 on 6 matching bases. This CDR3 is built from 14 residues. V was clipped by 5 bases and J by 6 bases, with 13 bases between them. The V gene's germline CDR1 is MDHEN and CDR2 SYDVKM. The CDR3 loop reads CASSIQGPDEKLFF. For the CDR3, the DNA is TGTGCCAGCAGTATACAGGGACCTGATGAAAAACTGTTTTTT.

V and J are TRBV5-1 and TRBJ2-5; 7 bases agree with TRBD1. Trimming at V came to 1 base and at J to 4 bases, leaving 7 bases not matched to a gene. The CDR3 runs 15 residues. Germline-derived CDR1 and CDR2 are SGHRS and YFSETQ. The DNA for the CDR3 is TGCGCCAGCAGCTTGAGTGACAGGGAATCAGAGACCCAGTACTTC. Translating gives CASSLSDRESETQYF.

This clone was picked up a small number of times. The chain has TRBV5-1 and TRBJ2-2; 8 nucleotides match TRBD1. Germline V gives CDR1 SGHRS, CDR2 YFSETQ. The length of the CDR3 is 15 residues. V dropped 4 bases and J dropped 4; count of bases not matched to a gene: 6. In DNA, the CDR3 is TGCGCCAGCAGCACTACGACAGGGGTCACCGGGGAGCTGTTTTTT. Translation gives CASSTTTGVTGELFF.

The chain combines TRBV6-6 with TRBJ1-6; TRBD1 aligns across 7 bases. The ends lost 2 bases at V and 7 bases at J; junction bases unmatched: 2. The CDR3 contains 14 residues. Germline V lookup: CDR1 MNHNY, CDR2 SVGAGI (reference sequence). CDR3 nucleotide sequence: TGTGCCAGCAGTTACAGGGACAGCAATTCACCCCTCCACTTT. Protein sequence: CASSYRDSNSPLHF.

The V and J genes are TRBV7-3 and TRBJ1-1; D remains ambiguous. Germline CDR1 reads SGHTA; CDR2 reads FQGTGA. The CDR3 covers 14 residues. Deletions cut 1 base from V and 2 bases from J, with 8 bases between. The CDR3 sequence is CASSLSTDNTEAFF. The DNA of the CDR3 is TGTGCCAGCAGCTTAAGCACAGATAACACTGAAGCTTTCTTT.

The chain recombines TRBV7-2 with TRBJ2-2, with a weak D call TRBD1 (6 bases). V shed 5 bases and J shed 0 bases, with 16 bases lying between them. The CDR3 is 17 residues long. Germline loops: CDR1 SGHTA, CDR2 FQGNSA. In DNA, the CDR3 is TGTGCCAGCAGCCTGATCAGGGGCTCCGCGAACACCGGGGAGCTGTTTTTT. Translated, it gives CASSLIRGSANTGELFF.

The chain couples TRBV20-1 to TRBJ2-7; tentatively, D is TRBD2 (5 bases). The CDR3 is 11 residues long. V gave up 2 bases and J gave up 5 bases, with 7 bases separating them. Germline CDR1 DFQATT, CDR2 SNEGSKA (reference sequence). The CDR3 is CSARRGHEQYF. DNA of the CDR3: TGCAGTGCTAGACGAGGGCACGAGCAGTACTTC.

This sequence joins TRBV2 and TRBJ1-3; no clear D gene. CDR1 is SNHLY and CDR2 is FYNNEI in the germline V gene. The CDR3 consists of 13 residues. The V end was cut by 7 bases, the J end by 4 bases, with 11 bases between. CDR3 amino acids: CASIRSLGNTIYF. The CDR3 DNA is TGTGCCAGCATAAGGAGTTTAGGAAACACCATATATTTT. The entire variable domain, with the rest obtained from reference TRBV2 and TRBJ1-3, is as follows: EPEVTQTPSHQVTQMGQEVILRCVPISNHLYFYWYRQILGQKVEFLVSFYNNEISEKSEIFDDQFSVERPDGSNFTLKIRSTKLEDSAMYFCASIRSLGNTIYFGEGSWLTVV.

The chain combines TRBV27 with TRBJ2-3; 8 nucleotides agree with TRBD1. Germline CDR1 reads MNHEY; CDR2 reads SMNVEV (reference sequence). This CDR3 comprises 17 residues. The ends lost 3 bases at V and 4 bases at J; junction bases unmatched: 12. The CDR3 protein is CASSFNRGLRGSDTQYF. The DNA for the CDR3 is TGTGCCAGCAGTTTCAACAGGGGGTTGCGGGGTTCAGATACGCAGTATTTT.